A single sample is the source of the 20 T cell receptor beta chains below, sequenced in a study of OX40 agonist ivuxolimab in advanced cancers. Sequencing was performed with immunoSEQ multiplex PCR; in TCRdb, only in-frame clones are kept and a portion is missing. The sample lists over 45,000 clones, around 81% seen once, with 4% to 5.5% in the top ten. The sequences come from CD4+ or CD8+ T cells sorted from blood, collected in a trial of the OX40 agonist ivuxolimab. Receptors were obtained from an adult with an advanced solid tumor such as melanoma, head and neck, liver or kidney cancer.

This chain uses TRBV28 with TRBJ1-5; unclear D gene. V was cut by 5 bases and J by 6 bases, with 20 bases left in between. From germline, CDR1 is MDHEN and CDR2 SYDVKM. This CDR3 contains 16 residues. In nucleotides, the CDR3 is TGTGCCAGCAGTCCGCCGCAGGTCCGGGTTAGTCAGCCCCAGCATTTT. Its translation is CASSPPQVRVSQPQHF.

The chain is built from TRBV2 and TRBJ1-2, with D possibly being TRBD1 (5 bases). Trimming stripped 3 bases from V and 0 bases from J, with 11 bases between. The germline CDR1 and CDR2 sequences are SNHLY and FYNNEI. This CDR3 contains 15 residues. The CDR3 loop is CASSDMGRTNYGYTF. The CDR3 DNA follows: TGTGCCAGCAGTGATATGGGACGGACTAACTATGGCTACACCTTC. Combining the CDR3 with reference TRBV2 and TRBJ1-2 gives the whole variable domain EPEVTQTPSHQVTQMGQEVILRCVPISNHLYFYWYRQILGQKVEFLVSFYNNEISEKSEIFDDQFSVERPDGSNFTLKIRSTKLEDSAMYFCASSDMGRTNYGYTFGSGTRLTVV.

In its sample, this clone was seen a few times. The rearrangement links TRBV7-3 to TRBJ2-7; weak D call: TRBD1 (7 bases). The V gene's germline CDR1 is SGHTA and CDR2 FQGTGA. The CDR3 covers 15 residues. Trimming removed 5 bases at V and 5 bases at J, with 19 bases between. The CDR3 DNA reads as TGTGCCAGCAGCCCGCAGGGGGGACCTATCCACGAGCAGTACTTC. This sequence encodes CASSPQGGPIHEQYF.

This clone was counted between two and nine times. The J gene is TRBJ1-5, the V gene TRBV2; a weak D match, TRBD1 (6 bases). CDR1 SNHLY and CDR2 FYNNEI come from the germline V gene. The length of the CDR3 is 13 residues. The V gene lost 7 bases and the J gene lost 5 bases, with 12 bases spanning the gap. The CDR3 DNA is TGTGCCAGCAAGGGGGAAGGGCATCAGCCCCAGCATTTT. Encoded protein: CASKGEGHQPQHF.

In its sample, this clone was seen a few times. This chain joins TRBV6-6 and TRBJ2-7; D unresolved. Germline values: CDR1 MNHNY, CDR2 SVGAGI (reference sequence). CDR3 length equals 14 residues. V gave up 7 bases and J gave up 2 bases, with 15 bases separating them. The CDR3 bases are TGTGCCAGCATTCGGACCGCAGAGCCCTACGAGCAGTACTTC. This codes for CASIRTAEPYEQYF.

The CDR3 DNA is TGTGCCAGCAGCTCCTCTGCGGGGGAGACCCAGTACTTC. It encodes CASSSSAGETQYF. The V call is TRBV7-3, the J call TRBJ2-5; D possibly corresponds to TRBD2 (6 bases). In germline, CDR1 is SGHTA, CDR2 FQGTGA. This CDR3 has 13 residues. V was clipped by 4 bases and J by 5 bases, with 11 bases between them. The full variable domain, with the rest looked up from reference TRBV7-3 and TRBJ2-5, is GAGVSQTPSNKVTEKGKYVELRCDPISGHTALYWYRQSLGQGPEFLIYFQGTGAADDSGLPNDRFFAVRPEGSVSTLKIQRTERGDSAVYLCASSSSAGETQYFGPGTRLLVL.

This clone showed up just a few times. The chain recombines TRBV18 with TRBJ1-5; possible D gene TRBD1, 6 bases. The ends were cut back, 0 bases at V and 4 bases at J, with 13 bases in the middle. Germline-derived CDR1 and CDR2 are KGHSH and LQKENI. This CDR3 has 16 amino acids. CDR3 sequence reads: CASSPPVSQGNQPQHF. The CDR3 nucleotides read TGTGCCAGCTCACCACCGGTATCACAGGGAAATCAGCCCCAGCATTTT. Full variable domain (missing parts from reference TRBV18 and TRBJ1-5): NAGVMQNPRHLVRRRGQEARLRCSPMKGHSHVYWYRQLPEEGLKFMVYLQKENIIDESGMPKERFSAEFPKEGPSILRIQQVVRGDSAAYFCASSPPVSQGNQPQHFGDGTRLSIL.

The chain recombines TRBV6-1 with TRBJ1-1; D possibly corresponds to TRBD1 (5 bases). CDR1 and CDR2 from the germline V gene are MNHNS and SASEGT. CDR3 length equals 10 residues. Trimming stripped 6 bases from V and 8 bases from J, with 7 bases between. The CDR3 here is CASREGEAFF. The CDR3 nucleotides read TGTGCCAGCAGGGAGGGGGAAGCTTTCTTT.

The chain joins TRBV6-4 to TRBJ1-6; D gene uncertain. In germline, CDR1 is MRHNA, CDR2 SNTAGT. The CDR3 length is 15 residues. Trimming cost V 0 bases and J 6 bases, with 9 bases left between them. The CDR3 sequence: CASSDSGQSNSPLHF. CDR3 sequence (DNA): TGTGCCAGCAGTGACTCGGGTCAGAGTAATTCACCCCTCCACTTT.

The chain joins TRBV29-1 to TRBJ1-5, with 8 nucleotides matching TRBD1. With V trimmed by 5 bases and J by 2 bases, 5 bases remained unmatched. Germline V gene lookup returns CDR1 SQVTM and CDR2 ANQGSEA. The CDR3 contains 14 residues. The CDR3 DNA reads TGCAGCGTTCGGACAGGGCGAGGCAATCAGCCCCAGCATTTT. It codes for CSVRTGRGNQPQHF.

In this sample, this clone turned up once. The rearrangement links TRBV11-2 to TRBJ1-5; D is unresolved. V shed 0 bases and J shed 4 bases, with 7 bases lying between them. The CDR3 spans 14 residues. Germline V gives CDR1 SGHAT, CDR2 FQNNGV. CDR3 nucleotide sequence: TGTGCCAGCAGCTTAGATCAAGAAAATCAGCCCCAGCATTTT. Protein product: CASSLDQENQPQHF.

This sequence joins TRBV28 and TRBJ2-5; D might be TRBD2 (6 bases). Between the trimmed V and J ends, which lost 6 bases and 6 bases, there was a span of 20 bases. Germline CDR1 is MDHEN and CDR2 is SYDVKM. This CDR3 is built from 15 residues. CDR3 bases: TGTGCCAGCAGCACTAGGTCGGGGGTTGGTAAGACCCAGTACTTC. This translates into CASSTRSGVGKTQYF.

This chain joins TRBV5-6 and TRBJ1-2, with D tentatively TRBD1 (6 bases). Trimming left V 2 bases short and J 4 bases short, with 15 bases between. The CDR3 sequence is 15 residues long. Germline V lookup: CDR1 SGHDT, CDR2 YYEEEE. CDR3 nucleotide sequence: TGTGCCAGCAGCTTTCTGCAGGGGACCTCCTATGGCTACACCTTC. Amino acids: CASSFLQGTSYGYTF.

The rearrangement joins TRBV6-5 to TRBJ2-5; D might be TRBD2 (6 bases). V gave up 6 bases and J gave up 6 bases, with 17 bases separating them. Germline V gives CDR1 MNHEY, CDR2 SVGAGI. This CDR3 is 14 amino acids long. The CDR3 nucleotides read TGTGCCAGCAGACCTCCTGGGGGGATTCAGACCCAGTACTTC. This sequence encodes CASRPPGGIQTQYF.

The chain couples TRBV18 to TRBJ2-1, with D perhaps TRBD2 (6 bases). Germline V gene sequence: CDR1 KGHSH, CDR2 LQKENI. The CDR3 contains 15 residues. V lost 5 bases and J lost 2, with 13 bases in between. CDR3 residues: CASSSEGRAYNEQFF. CDR3 DNA: TGTGCCAGCTCATCGGAGGGCCGGGCCTACAATGAGCAGTTCTTC.

The chain recombines TRBV29-1 with TRBJ2-5; unclear D gene. The germline V and J ends were trimmed by 4 bases and 3 bases, with 15 bases remaining between them. Per germline, CDR1 SQVTM and CDR2 ANQGSEA. This CDR3 has 14 residues. CDR3 sequence: CSVAGSRIEETQYF. The DNA of the CDR3 is TGCAGCGTTGCAGGTAGCAGAATCGAAGAGACCCAGTACTTC. Using reference TRBV29-1 and TRBJ2-5 for the parts outside the CDR3, the full variable domain is SAVISQKPSRDICQRGTSLTIQCQVDSQVTMMFWYRQQPGQSLTLIATANQGSEATYESGFVIDKFPISRPNLTFSTLTVSNMSPEDSSIYLCSVAGSRIEETQYFGPGTRLLVL.

The CDR3 is CASSLRPGTTEAFF. CDR3 nucleotide sequence: TGTGCCAGCAGCCTCAGACCCGGGACCACTGAAGCTTTCTTT. V and J are TRBV9 and TRBJ1-1; a weak D match, TRBD1 (5 bases). Germline V gene lookup returns CDR1 SGDLS and CDR2 YYNGEE. V shed 4 bases and J shed 4 bases, with 14 bases lying between them. The CDR3 runs to 14 residues.

This chain links TRBV5-6 with TRBJ2-4; 7 bases agree with TRBD1. The CDR3 runs 16 residues. Trimming at V came to 3 bases and at J to 9 bases, leaving 15 bases not matched to a gene. Germline V gene lookup returns CDR1 SGHDT and CDR2 YYEEEE. CDR3 DNA: TGTGCCAGCAGCTCCGGGACAGCAATCCCTTTTGGCATTCAGTACTTC. Amino acid sequence: CASSSGTAIPFGIQYF.

This sequence joins TRBV5-1 and TRBJ1-1; D not certain. This CDR3 is 13 amino acids long. The V gene lost 0 bases and the J gene lost 1 base, with 4 bases spanning the gap. CDR1 SGHRS and CDR2 YFSETQ come from the germline V gene. CDR3 in DNA: TGCGCCAGCAGCTTGGGGGAGAACACTGAAGCTTTCTTT. This encodes CASSLGENTEAFF. The complete variable domain, with remaining parts taken from reference TRBV5-1 and TRBJ1-1, reads KAGVTQTPRYLIKTRGQQVTLSCSPISGHRSVSWYQQTPGQGLQFLFEYFSETQRNKGNFPGRFSGRQFSNSRSEMNVSTLELGDSALYLCASSLGENTEAFFGQGTRLTVV.

The chain couples TRBV18 to TRBJ2-1; D is ambiguous. CDR1 KGHSH and CDR2 LQKENI come from the germline V gene. The CDR3 is 12 residues long. The V gene lost 2 bases and the J gene lost 4 bases, with 3 bases spanning the gap. CDR3 region: CASSPTYNEQFF. CDR3 coding DNA: TGTGCCAGCTCACCAACGTACAATGAGCAGTTCTTC.